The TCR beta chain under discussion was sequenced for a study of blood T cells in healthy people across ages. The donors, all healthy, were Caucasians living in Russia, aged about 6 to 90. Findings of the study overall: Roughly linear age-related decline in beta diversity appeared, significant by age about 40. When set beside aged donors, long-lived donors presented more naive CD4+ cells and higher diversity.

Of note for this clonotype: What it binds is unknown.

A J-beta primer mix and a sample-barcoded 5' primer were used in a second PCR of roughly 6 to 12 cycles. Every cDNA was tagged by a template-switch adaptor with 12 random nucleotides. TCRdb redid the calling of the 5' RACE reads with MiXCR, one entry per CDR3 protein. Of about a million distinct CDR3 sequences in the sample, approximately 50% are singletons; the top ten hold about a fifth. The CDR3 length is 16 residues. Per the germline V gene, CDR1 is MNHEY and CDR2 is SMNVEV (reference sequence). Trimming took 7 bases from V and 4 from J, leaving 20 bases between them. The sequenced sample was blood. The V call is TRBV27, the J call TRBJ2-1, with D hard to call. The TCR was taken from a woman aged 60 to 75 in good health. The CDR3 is CASTTDQRRPYNEQFF. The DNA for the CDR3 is TGTGCCAGCACAACCGATCAGAGACGGCCGTACAATGAGCAGTTCTTC.